This entry is about one T cell receptor beta chain. This record comes from a study of shared clonotypes between healthy human individuals. The CDR3 consists of 14 residues. The V and J ends lost 2 bases and 5 bases respectively, with 12 bases between them. From germline, CDR1 is GTSNPN and CDR2 SVGIG (reference sequence). Here immunoSEQ multiplex PCR was the method, and the copy in TCRdb shows in-frame clones only, minus some. The sample lists about 450,000 clones, 70% to 80% occurring once. The chain couples TRBV30 to TRBJ1-4; D unclear. The receptor comes from a middle-aged woman in good health. Some clones in this sample may be carry-over from other donors' samples. The sequencing input was PBMCs. The CDR3 region is CAWSQAFLNEKLFF. The CDR3 DNA reads as TGTGCCTGGAGTCAGGCATTCCTCAATGAAAAACTGTTTTTT.